This paragraph covers one T cell receptor (beta chain) sequence. In its sample, this clone was seen once. No antigen is known for it. Base qualities are missing; no much larger clone stands one base away. In light of the paper, this sample's treatment or condition label describes: high-dose cyclophosphamide on days +3 and +4 as single-agent GVHD prophylaxis. Busulfan and fludarabine conditioning, a related or unrelated marrow graft, and cyclophosphamide on days +3 and +4 were given to PTCy patients. The PTCy-treated patients were drawn from a prospective, multi-institutional clinical trial. Peripheral blood and bone marrow mononuclear cells were isolated by Ficoll-Hypaque density centrifugation and cryopreserved. CD4+ and CD8+ T cells, including naive and memory subsets, were sorted by FACS using a FACSAria II. This specimen belongs to a study of T cells after posttransplantation cyclophosphamide (dated by TCRdb to about 2016). Regarding the study in general: The study tracked T cell repertoire reconstitution by TRB sequencing after myeloablative bone marrow transplantation using posttransplantation cyclophosphamide as GVHD prophylaxis. Antigen receptor sequencing was done on samples from 35 to 45 PTCy-treated patients and from approximately 15 related bone marrow donors of those patients. Blood from all 35 or so PTCy patients who had 1-year posttransplant specimens underwent TRB sequencing. In 3 patients, TRB sequencing was also performed on up to about 3 more blood samples taken 2 to 5.2 years after transplant, and in 4 patients, pretransplant blood was also TRB-sequenced. Because TRA and TRB clonality correlated tightly in 9 samples, the subsequent TCR analyses were limited to TRB only. Public TRB sequences were queried against a database of over 3,600 sequences associated with responses to pathogens, tumor antigens, self-antigens and alloantigens.

Genomic DNA was used for TRB sequencing, which was performed with the immunoSEQ assay at survey resolution or with the hsTCRB kit. Turning to the authors' computational methods: Initial read processing used immunoSEQ software, and repertoire analyses used the LymphoSeq R package. Clonality was computed as 1 minus normalized Shannon entropy; Gini coefficient was also calculated for each TRB dataset. To infer phenotypes in unsorted samples, TRB sequences from sorted subsets of the recipient or donor were mapped onto unsorted samples from the same recipient. TCRdb's version of the immuneACCESS table is confined to in-frame rearrangements and falls short of the full clone set. An unresolved V gene accounts for under half of the shortfall where checked; the remainder is of unknown origin. The D gene and trimming were derived from the DNA, and the V and J assignments and clone size from that table. The sample includes fewer than 45,000 clones, with about 77% observed a single time. The ten largest clones represent 7% to 8.5% of the sample.

Broad study findings and their caveats: Across the 45 to 55 patients, TRB clonality was highly associated with recipient CMV seropositivity and CMV reactivation, and diversity with PTCy was similar to that in the CNI/methotrexate controls. The TRB repertoires of T cells infiltrating skin or the GI tract showed only limited overlap with the TRB repertoires found in blood. At 1-2 months, donor-recipient similarity was low but rose over the first year, and the later blood repertoires were often dominated by donor CD8+ memory clones.

V lost 1 base and J lost 4 bases; the stretch between them is 11 bases long. The CDR3, cysteine through phenylalanine, is 15 amino acids long. The entry retains the CDR3 DNA only, 45 bases that are in frame from base 1. CDR1 and CDR2 are drawn from the germline V gene: SGHAT, FQNNGV. The sequences come from CD4+ T cells sorted from blood, collected 1,900 to 2,000 days after a stem cell transplant with posttransplant cyclophosphamide. Recombination joined TRBV11-2 with TRBJ1-5; TRBD1 is possibly the D segment (6 matching bases). The sequence derives from a female patient between 40 and 50 years old who received an allogeneic stem cell transplant from a related donor, was CMV-positive, and had no GVHD. A transplant means some T cells may be of graft donor rather than patient origin. The CDR3 amino acid sequence is: CASSLGQGKNQPQHF. In nucleotides, the sequence is TGTGCCAGCAGCTTAGGGCAGGGGAAGAATCAGCCCCAGCATTTT.